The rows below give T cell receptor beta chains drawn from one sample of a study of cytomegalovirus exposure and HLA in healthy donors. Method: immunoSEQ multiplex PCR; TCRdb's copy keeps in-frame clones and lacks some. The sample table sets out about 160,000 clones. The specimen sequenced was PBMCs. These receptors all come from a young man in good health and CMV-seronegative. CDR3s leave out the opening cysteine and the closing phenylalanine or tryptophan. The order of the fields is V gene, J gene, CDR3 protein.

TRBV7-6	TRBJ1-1	ASSLASWGDTEAF
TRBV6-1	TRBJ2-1	ASTPRGDYNEQF
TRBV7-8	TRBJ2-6	ASSLVFYSGANVLT
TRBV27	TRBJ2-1	ASSLSSGLAGYYNEQF
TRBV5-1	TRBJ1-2	ASSTGQDRYT
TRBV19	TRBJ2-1	ASSRDGILRF
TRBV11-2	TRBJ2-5	ASSPTPGGEETQY
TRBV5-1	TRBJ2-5	ASFGSGAKFSETQY
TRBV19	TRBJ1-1	ASSIPRTGLNTEAF
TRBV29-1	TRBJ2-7	SVVLAGASYEQY
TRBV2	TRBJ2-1	ASGGLASNYNEQF
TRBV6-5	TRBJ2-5	ASRDAGWGTQY
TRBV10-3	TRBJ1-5	AISERFDSNQPQH
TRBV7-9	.	ASSPRLRKEPEQY
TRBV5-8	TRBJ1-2	ASSQAGGLWGYT
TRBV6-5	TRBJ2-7	ASRGTISSYEQY